This section outlines one T cell receptor beta chain sequence together with its context. Its target is unknown. Germline CDR1 and CDR2: MNHEY and SVGEGT. V lost 6 bases to trimming and J lost 0 bases, with 9 bases between them. The CDR3 runs 15 residues. These data originate in a study of T cell responses to AZD1222 COVID-19 vaccine. TCRdb keeps only in-frame clones here, not all; method: immunoSEQ multiplex PCR. The profile shows some 280,000 clones, 90% to 95% of them singletons. Study-wide results and limits: With dominance at 160-218 and 743-854, vaccine-associated CD4 TCRs spanned spike.

The sample was peripheral blood, taken 28 days after the second AZD1222 dose. This chain joins TRBV6-2 or TRBV6-3 and TRBJ2-6, with D unclear. The TCR comes from an adult who received the AZD1222 COVID-19 vaccine. The CDR3 nucleotides read TGTGCCAGCAGCCCTAGGCCCTCTGGGGCCAACGTCCTGACTTTC. It translates to CASSPRPSGANVLTF.